The clone carrying this T cell receptor beta chain was found a few times. This entry belongs to a study of regulatory T cells in long-lasting Graves disease. V dropped 5 bases and J dropped 5; count of bases not matched to a gene: 8. This CDR3 contains 14 residues. Assembly of TCR beta libraries relied on iRepertoire HTBI primers together with Arm-PCR of CDR3 regions. Via MiXCR, TCRdb re-called the multiplex PCR reads, giving one row per CDR3 protein. This sample yields roughly 490,000 distinct CDR3 sequences, of which under 25% are seen a single time; 13% belongs to the top ten. Time point defined: persistent/refractory GD, antithyroid drugs over 5 years with positive TRAb. From RNA extracted from PBMCs, the TCR library was made.

This sequence was found in a female donor with Graves disease. V usage is TRBV12-3 or TRBV12-4 and J usage is TRBJ1-1; the match to TRBD1 covers 7 bases. Sequenced here: peripheral blood mononuclear cells (PBMCs), sampled when the disease was refractory, from a patient treated with antithyroid drugs. Here the CDR3 DNA reads TGTGCCAGCAGTCCGGGACAGAGTGGGACTGAAGCTTTCTTT. This gives the protein CASSPGQSGTEAFF.